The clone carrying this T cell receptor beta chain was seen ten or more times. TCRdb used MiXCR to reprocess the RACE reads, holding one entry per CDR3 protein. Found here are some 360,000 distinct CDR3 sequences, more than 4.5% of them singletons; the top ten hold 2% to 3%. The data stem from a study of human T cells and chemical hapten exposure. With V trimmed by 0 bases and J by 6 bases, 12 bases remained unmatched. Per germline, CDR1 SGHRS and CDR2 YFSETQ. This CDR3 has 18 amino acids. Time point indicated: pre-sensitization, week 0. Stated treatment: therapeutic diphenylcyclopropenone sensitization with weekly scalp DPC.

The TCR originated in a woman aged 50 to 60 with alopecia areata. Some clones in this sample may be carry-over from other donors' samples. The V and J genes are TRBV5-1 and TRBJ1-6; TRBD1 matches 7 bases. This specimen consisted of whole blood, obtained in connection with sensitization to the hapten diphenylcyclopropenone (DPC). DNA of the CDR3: TGCGCCAGCAGCTTGGGGCCCACAGGGGCGATGTCTAATTCACCCCTCCACTTT. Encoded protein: CASSLGPTGAMSNSPLHF.